This entry lists 4 T cell receptor beta chains sequenced from one sample in a study of blood T cell repertoires in COVID-19. Measured with immunoSEQ multiplex PCR; TCRdb has only the in-frame clones, and not every one. The sample holds 120,000 to 150,000 clones; less than 90% are singletons and the top ten take about 8.9%. The sequenced sample consisted of peripheral blood. The origin of the receptors is a man younger than 45 with COVID-19, enrolled during active disease.

This chain links TRBV19 with TRBJ2-2, with TRBD2 identical over 7 bases. J was trimmed by 7 bases and V by 5 bases; bases with no gene match: 10. Germline V gene data show CDR1 as LNHDA and CDR2 as SQIVND (reference sequence). The CDR3 consists of 15 residues. In nucleotides, the CDR3 is TGTGCCAGTAGTTTCCGACTAGCAATGGGCGGGGAGCTGTTTTTT. It translates to CASSFRLAMGGELFF.

The chain links TRBV5-1 to TRBJ1-3; weak D call: TRBD1 (6 bases). This CDR3 has 15 residues. Looked up from germline, CDR1 is SGHRS and CDR2 is YFSETQ. V was shortened by 8 bases and J by 0 bases, with 15 bases between the two germline ends. CDR3 nucleotide sequence: TGCGCCAGTGGAACAGGGATGAGCTCTGGAAACACCATATATTTT. As protein: CASGTGMSSGNTIYF.

The chain recombines TRBV14 with TRBJ2-2, with 8 bases fitting TRBD1. Germline CDR1 reads SGHDN; CDR2 reads FVKESK. Trimming took 5 bases from V and 5 from J; bases not matched to a gene: 10. The CDR3 runs 16 residues. CDR3 DNA: TGTGCCAGCAGCTGGAGGACAGGGAGTGATACCGGGGAGCTGTTTTTT. This encodes CASSWRTGSDTGELFF.

The rearrangement uses TRBV29-1 and TRBJ2-7; TRBD1 matches 8 bases. V lost 4 bases and J lost 3; bases outside the gene matches: 5. In germline, CDR1 is SQVTM, CDR2 ANQGSEA. The CDR3 sequence is 13 residues long. Here the CDR3 reads CSVAPGGVYEQYF. The CDR3 nucleotides are TGCAGCGTTGCTCCAGGGGGCGTCTACGAGCAGTACTTC.